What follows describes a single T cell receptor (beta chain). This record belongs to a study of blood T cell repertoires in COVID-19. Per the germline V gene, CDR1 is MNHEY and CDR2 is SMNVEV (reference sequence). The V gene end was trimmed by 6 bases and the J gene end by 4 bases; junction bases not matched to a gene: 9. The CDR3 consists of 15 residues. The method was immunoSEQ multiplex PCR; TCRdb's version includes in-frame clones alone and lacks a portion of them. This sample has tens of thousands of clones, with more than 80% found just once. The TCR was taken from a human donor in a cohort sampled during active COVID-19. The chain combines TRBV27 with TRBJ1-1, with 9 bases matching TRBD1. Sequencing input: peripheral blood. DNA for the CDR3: TGTGCCAGCAGCCCCCGAGGGGACAGGGCCACTGAAGCTTTCTTT. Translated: CASSPRGDRATEAFF.